These T cell receptor beta chains were read from a single sample in a study of T cell repertoires in cytomegalovirus infection. These receptors have no known antigen. Using its own MiXCR run on the reads, TCRdb lists one record per CDR3 protein. The sample shows around 95,000 distinct CDR3 sequences, roughly 29% of them seen only once. Specimen: CD8+ T cells from cultured PBMCs, collected from culture after CMV antigen stimulation. The receptor source for this set is a human donor in good health (CMV status not recorded). Some clones in this sample may be carry-over from other donors' samples. CDR3s include the opening cysteine and the closing phenylalanine or tryptophan. A D gene is named only where the DNA matches it firmly. Clone sizes are given selectively: once, few, many, or a class where the clone is expanded.

14	-	TRBV13	few	TRBJ1-2	CASSPFSGGVGYTF	TGTGCCAGCAGCCCTTTCTCGGGGGGCGTGGGCTACACCTTC
16	TRBD1	TRBV5-4	-	TRBJ1-2	CASSLDGTGGKDGYTF	TGTGCCAGCAGCTTGGACGGGACAGGGGGAAAAGATGGCTACACCTTC
13	-	TRBV4-2	few	TRBJ1-4	CASSQGSNEKLFF	TGTGCCAGCAGCCAAGGAAGTAATGAAAAACTGTTTTTT
14	-	TRBV27	few	TRBJ1-2	CASSVYGGSYGYTF	TGTGCCAGCAGTGTTTACGGAGGCAGCTATGGCTACACCTTC
16	TRBD1	TRBV19	few	TRBJ1-2	CASSPGQGVLGYGYTF	TGTGCCAGTAGCCCGGGACAGGGGGTTTTAGGCTATGGCTACACCTTC
15	-	TRBV7-6	-	TRBJ1-4	CASSHPGFGNEKLFF	TGTGCCAGCAGCCACCCAGGTTTCGGAAATGAAAAACTGTTTTTT
11	-	TRBV29-1	-	TRBJ1-3	CSVDRGNTIYF	TGCAGCGTCGACAGGGGAAACACCATATATTTT
16	-	TRBV7-9	-	TRBJ2-7	CASSPPGRRSSYEQYF	TGTGCCAGCAGCCCCCCGGGGCGAAGGAGCTCCTACGAGCAGTACTTC
14	TRBD2	TRBV6-4	-	TRBJ2-1	CASSAGGRYNEQFF	TGTGCCAGCAGTGCGGGGGGGAGGTACAATGAGCAGTTCTTC
12	-	TRBV6-6	-	TRBJ2-5	CASTVGRETQYF	TGTGCCAGCACGGTCGGGCGTGAGACCCAGTACTTC
13	TRBD1	TRBV28	many	TRBJ2-1	CATSDRGLHEQFF	TGTGCCACCTCGGACAGGGGGCTCCATGAGCAGTTCTTC
13	-	TRBV7-2	-	TRBJ2-7	CASSLGSAYEQYF	TGTGCCAGCAGCTTAGGGTCAGCCTACGAGCAGTACTTC
13	-	TRBV7-6	-	TRBJ1-1	CASSLGGAEWAFF	TGTGCCAGCAGCTTAGGGGGGGCTGAATGGGCTTTCTTT
15	-	TRBV3-1	few	TRBJ2-3	CASSQVGKGPDTQYF	TGTGCCAGCAGCCAAGTGGGGAAAGGCCCGGATACGCAGTATTTT
13	TRBD1	TRBV2	many	TRBJ1-1	CASGQGAITEAFF	TGTGCCAGCGGACAGGGGGCGATCACTGAAGCTTTCTTT
14	TRBD1	TRBV7-4	few	TRBJ1-6	CASSEVTGDSPLHF	TGTGCCAGCAGCGAGGTGACAGGGGATTCACCCCTCCACTTT
16	-	TRBV7-2	many	TRBJ1-1	CASSSGVGGSNTEAFF	TGTGCCAGCAGCTCGGGGGTGGGGGGGTCAAACACTGAAGCTTTCTTT
15	TRBD1	TRBV4-3	-	TRBJ2-1	CASSLDRGSYNEQFF	TGCGCCAGCAGCCTGGACAGGGGTTCCTACAATGAGCAGTTCTTC
14	TRBD1	TRBV7-9	few	TRBJ2-7	CASSFRDRGSEQYF	TGTGCCAGCAGCTTCCGGGACAGGGGGAGCGAGCAGTACTTC
15	TRBD2	TRBV4-1	few	TRBJ2-3	CASSFSGAFTDTQYF	TGCGCCAGCAGCTTTAGCGGGGCATTTACAGATACGCAGTATTTT
16	TRBD2	TRBV7-3	-	TRBJ2-3	CASSSNPGLSTDTQYF	TGTGCCAGCAGCTCGAATCCGGGACTAAGCACAGATACGCAGTATTTT
18	TRBD1	TRBV7-9	many	TRBJ2-7	CASSSTLIRDRLFDEQYF	TGTGCCAGCAGCTCAACCTTAATACGGGACAGGCTCTTCGACGAGCAGTACTTC
13	TRBD2	TRBV7-6	-	TRBJ2-7	CASSLGGGAEQYF	TGTGCCAGCAGCTTGGGGGGAGGGGCCGAGCAGTACTTC
12	-	TRBV2	-	TRBJ2-7	CASILPPGEQYF	TGTGCCAGCATCCTCCCCCCGGGTGAGCAGTACTTC
11	-	TRBV7-9	few	TRBJ1-1	CASSLDPYAFF	TGTGCCAGCAGCCTGGACCCATATGCTTTCTTT
16	TRBD1	TRBV7-9	-	TRBJ2-2	CASSTRQGPNTGELFF	TGTGCCAGCAGCACCCGACAGGGCCCGAACACCGGGGAGCTGTTTTTT
14	-	TRBV4-1	-	TRBJ2-7	CASSQDQGTYEQYF	TGCGCCAGCAGCCAAGATCAAGGGACCTACGAGCAGTACTTC
15	-	TRBV7-7	many	TRBJ2-1	CASSSGTILGDEQFF	TGTGCCAGCAGCTCCGGGACGATCCTAGGGGATGAGCAGTTCTTC
12	-	TRBV6-6	-	TRBJ1-1	CATTTGLSEAFF	TGTGCCACTACTACAGGGTTGTCTGAAGCTTTCTTT
17	-	TRBV6-2/TRBV6-3	-	TRBJ2-7	CASSPDQVDPRYYEQYF	TGTGCCAGCAGTCCCGATCAGGTCGACCCGCGATATTACGAGCAGTACTTC
16	TRBD2	TRBV4-2	-	TRBJ2-7	CASSQEASGGAYEQYF	TGTGCCAGCAGCCAAGAGGCTAGCGGGGGGGCCTACGAGCAGTACTTC
10	-	TRBV2	-	TRBJ1-1	CASWDRGTFF	TGTGCCAGTTGGGACCGTGGAACTTTCTTT
13	-	TRBV5-4	few	TRBJ2-1	CASSPGAGTEQFF	TGTGCCAGCAGCCCGGGGGCGGGAACTGAGCAGTTCTTC
16	-	TRBV7-2	many	TRBJ1-1	CASSLAHRYKNTEAFF	TGTGCCAGCAGCTTAGCGCATCGGTACAAGAACACTGAAGCTTTCTTT
13	-	TRBV12-3/TRBV12-4	-	TRBJ1-5	CASSLEDNQPQHF	TGTGCCAGCAGTTTGGAAGATAATCAGCCCCAGCATTTT
13	-	TRBV10-3	-	TRBJ2-7	CAITLTGRNEQYF	TGTGCCATCACCCTGACCGGGAGAAACGAGCAGTACTTC
15	-	TRBV7-9	-	TRBJ1-6	CASSSVVGESSPLHF	TGTGCCAGCAGCTCAGTCGTCGGGGAGAGTTCACCCCTCCACTTT
16	TRBD1	TRBV28	-	TRBJ2-1	CASRAGGTSSYNEQFF	TGTGCCAGCAGGGCAGGGGGTACGAGCTCCTACAATGAGCAGTTCTTC
14	-	TRBV2	-	TRBJ2-1	CASSDPNRYNEQFF	TGTGCCAGCAGTGACCCCAACAGGTACAATGAGCAGTTCTTC
16	TRBD2	TRBV2	few	TRBJ2-1	CASRQLAGGSYNEQFF	TGTGCCAGCAGGCAACTAGCGGGGGGTTCCTACAATGAGCAGTTCTTC
13	TRBD1	TRBV19	-	TRBJ2-7	CASSWDRAREQYF	TGTGCCAGTAGTTGGGACAGGGCCAGGGAGCAGTACTTC
15	TRBD1	TRBV6-5	once	TRBJ1-5	CASRPGQGVGQPQHF	TGTGCCAGCAGACCGGGACAGGGGGTCGGTCAGCCCCAGCATTTT
14	-	TRBV4-2	few	TRBJ1-5	CASSSWDTDQPQHF	TGTGCCAGCAGCTCGTGGGACACAGATCAGCCCCAGCATTTT
13	-	TRBV12-5	-	TRBJ1-1	CASGFDGNTEAFF	TGTGCTAGTGGTTTCGACGGGAACACTGAAGCTTTCTTT
15	TRBD2	TRBV28	-	TRBJ2-3	CASSTSGAHTDTQYF	TGTGCCAGCAGTACTAGCGGGGCCCACACAGATACGCAGTATTTT
15	-	TRBV18	-	TRBJ1-2	CASSPDFGGRDGYTF	TGTGCCAGCTCACCGGATTTCGGGGGACGGGATGGCTACACCTTC
15	TRBD2	TRBV19	few	TRBJ2-1	CASSPLSGGANEQFF	TGTGCCAGTAGTCCCCTAAGCGGGGGGGCGAATGAGCAGTTCTTC
15	-	TRBV7-6	many	TRBJ1-5	CASSLGPGGNQPQHF	TGTGCCAGCAGCTTAGGCCCTGGAGGCAATCAGCCCCAGCATTTT
14	-	TRBV7-2	many	TRBJ1-2	CASSLSGGGYGYTF	TGTGCCAGCAGCCTAAGCGGAGGGGGCTATGGCTACACCTTC
15	TRBD2	TRBV4-1	once	TRBJ2-7	CASSYSAGGLYEQYF	TGCGCCAGCAGCTACTCAGCGGGGGGGCTATACGAGCAGTACTTC
14	-	TRBV27	-	TRBJ2-5	CASSPTAQQETQYF	TGTGCCAGCAGTCCCACTGCTCAGCAAGAGACCCAGTACTTC
11	-	TRBV3-1	few	TRBJ1-1	CASSLLRETFF	TGTGCCAGCAGCCTCCTTCGTGAAACTTTCTTT
14	-	TRBV5-6	-	TRBJ1-1	CASSFRTAYIEAFF	TGTGCCAGCAGCTTCCGGACAGCCTATATTGAAGCTTTCTTT
14	-	TRBV11-2	few	TRBJ2-7	CASHAVTGPYEQYF	TGTGCCAGTCACGCCGTGACAGGTCCCTACGAGCAGTACTTC
16	-	TRBV24-1	-	TRBJ2-1	CATSDLGGTSYNEQFF	TGTGCCACCAGTGATTTGGGAGGGACTTCCTACAATGAGCAGTTCTTC